This TCR beta chain derives from a study of T-cell reconstitution after alpha-beta-depleted transplantation in children. Study outcomes and limitations: Where alpha-beta T cells came from about two months after transplant was reportedly several hundred expanded graft clones. After one year, T-cell counts and TCRbeta diversity mostly came from new T cells.

This clonotype came up many times. Its target is not known. TCRbeta library construction was performed incorporating unique molecular identifiers. TCRdb passed the PCR reads through MiXCR, listing each CDR3 protein once. Seen here are several thousand distinct CDR3 sequences, 15% observed once, and the top ten hold around 80%. The V end lost 10 bases, the J end lost 7 bases, and 28 bases lay between the germline ends. Germline CDR1 LGHDT, CDR2 YNNKEL (reference sequence). The CDR3 spans 16 residues. The chain combines TRBV3-1 with TRBJ1-1; perhaps TRBD1 as D (6 bases). The sequence was collected from a patient under 10 years old who had a stem cell transplant for inherited bone marrow failure, so the T cells may come from the graft donor. Sample: PBMCs, mostly from graft donor cells, taken 180 days after TCRalphabeta/CD19-depleted stem cell transplant. This chain's CDR3 is CATSQESTGWGDEAFF. In DNA form, the CDR3 reads TGTGCCACCTCCCAAGAATCGACAGGTTGGGGCGATGAAGCTTTCTTT.